The T cell receptor beta chain described here comes from a study of blood T cell repertoires in COVID-19 (dated by TCRdb to the early 2020s). Describing the broader study: The collaborator samples originated in the United States, Italy and Spain and spanned the acute and convalescent phases of COVID-19. The prospective study material was composed of cDNA or gDNA derived from T cells, B-cell-depleted T cells, or PBMCs. Subjects who had been exposed to COVID-19, were actively infected with it, or had recovered from it provided the deeply sampled blood TCRbeta repertoires that made up the dataset. The repertoires were released in a freely available public database intended as a resource for research on the immune response to SARS-CoV-2. Samples came from the ongoing ImmuneRACE study (first 160 participants) plus 1,254 subjects from 6 global collaborators. Sample metadata almost always included a de-identified subject ID, COVID-19 status, age in years and sex. Where available, HLA class I and class II types were obtained from metadata supplied by the sample provider rather than from assay-based typing.

Comment on this clone: There is no known antigen for this receptor. No quality values exist for individual bases; no much larger clone is one base distant.

Collaborating institutions collected whole blood in K2EDTA tubes following their own protocols. For TCRbeta analysis, collaborator samples were shipped as frozen whole blood, as isolated PBMCs, or as DNA extracted from either sample type. TCRbeta CDR3 regions were amplified from genomic DNA using the immunoSEQ Assay, a bias-controlled multiplex PCR. In the paper's pipeline: Nucleated cell counts per sample were estimated from amplification of reference gene primers within the assay. Sequence reads were collapsed and filtered to measure the absolute abundance of every unique TCRbeta CDR3 rearrangement. Productive Simpson clonality was computed per sample as the square root of Simpson's diversity index over productive rearrangements. Drawn from immuneACCESS, this table holds only the in-frame rearrangements with V and J called that TCRdb kept. Clones are partly lost; checked studies trace under half to an unresolved V gene and leave the rest unexplained. V, J and clone size were drawn from that table, and D and trimming were deduced from the DNA. The sample records around 120,000 clones, roughly 79% of which are singletons. Together, the top ten hold roughly 2.1% of the sample.

What the authors observed across the whole study: The amount of clinical and demographic metadata varied by source and participant and was provided uncurated.

Sequences were obtained from peripheral blood. The clonotype comes from a man aged 70 or older with acute or convalescent COVID-19.

The DNA reads TGTGCCAGCAGCCGAACAACAGGGGGCGAGACCCAGTACTTC. The translation is CASSRTTGGETQYF. The chain joins TRBV3-1 (or the pseudogene TRBV3-2) to TRBJ2-5; TRBD1 aligns with 9 central bases. Spanning cysteine to phenylalanine, the CDR3 consists of 14 amino acids. Just CDR3 DNA is preserved here, 42 bases in frame from base 1. Taken from the germline V gene (reference sequence), the CDR1 and CDR2 loops are LGHDT and YNNKEL. Trimming removed 4 bases from V and 5 bases from J; the gene matches leave 5 bases unexplained.